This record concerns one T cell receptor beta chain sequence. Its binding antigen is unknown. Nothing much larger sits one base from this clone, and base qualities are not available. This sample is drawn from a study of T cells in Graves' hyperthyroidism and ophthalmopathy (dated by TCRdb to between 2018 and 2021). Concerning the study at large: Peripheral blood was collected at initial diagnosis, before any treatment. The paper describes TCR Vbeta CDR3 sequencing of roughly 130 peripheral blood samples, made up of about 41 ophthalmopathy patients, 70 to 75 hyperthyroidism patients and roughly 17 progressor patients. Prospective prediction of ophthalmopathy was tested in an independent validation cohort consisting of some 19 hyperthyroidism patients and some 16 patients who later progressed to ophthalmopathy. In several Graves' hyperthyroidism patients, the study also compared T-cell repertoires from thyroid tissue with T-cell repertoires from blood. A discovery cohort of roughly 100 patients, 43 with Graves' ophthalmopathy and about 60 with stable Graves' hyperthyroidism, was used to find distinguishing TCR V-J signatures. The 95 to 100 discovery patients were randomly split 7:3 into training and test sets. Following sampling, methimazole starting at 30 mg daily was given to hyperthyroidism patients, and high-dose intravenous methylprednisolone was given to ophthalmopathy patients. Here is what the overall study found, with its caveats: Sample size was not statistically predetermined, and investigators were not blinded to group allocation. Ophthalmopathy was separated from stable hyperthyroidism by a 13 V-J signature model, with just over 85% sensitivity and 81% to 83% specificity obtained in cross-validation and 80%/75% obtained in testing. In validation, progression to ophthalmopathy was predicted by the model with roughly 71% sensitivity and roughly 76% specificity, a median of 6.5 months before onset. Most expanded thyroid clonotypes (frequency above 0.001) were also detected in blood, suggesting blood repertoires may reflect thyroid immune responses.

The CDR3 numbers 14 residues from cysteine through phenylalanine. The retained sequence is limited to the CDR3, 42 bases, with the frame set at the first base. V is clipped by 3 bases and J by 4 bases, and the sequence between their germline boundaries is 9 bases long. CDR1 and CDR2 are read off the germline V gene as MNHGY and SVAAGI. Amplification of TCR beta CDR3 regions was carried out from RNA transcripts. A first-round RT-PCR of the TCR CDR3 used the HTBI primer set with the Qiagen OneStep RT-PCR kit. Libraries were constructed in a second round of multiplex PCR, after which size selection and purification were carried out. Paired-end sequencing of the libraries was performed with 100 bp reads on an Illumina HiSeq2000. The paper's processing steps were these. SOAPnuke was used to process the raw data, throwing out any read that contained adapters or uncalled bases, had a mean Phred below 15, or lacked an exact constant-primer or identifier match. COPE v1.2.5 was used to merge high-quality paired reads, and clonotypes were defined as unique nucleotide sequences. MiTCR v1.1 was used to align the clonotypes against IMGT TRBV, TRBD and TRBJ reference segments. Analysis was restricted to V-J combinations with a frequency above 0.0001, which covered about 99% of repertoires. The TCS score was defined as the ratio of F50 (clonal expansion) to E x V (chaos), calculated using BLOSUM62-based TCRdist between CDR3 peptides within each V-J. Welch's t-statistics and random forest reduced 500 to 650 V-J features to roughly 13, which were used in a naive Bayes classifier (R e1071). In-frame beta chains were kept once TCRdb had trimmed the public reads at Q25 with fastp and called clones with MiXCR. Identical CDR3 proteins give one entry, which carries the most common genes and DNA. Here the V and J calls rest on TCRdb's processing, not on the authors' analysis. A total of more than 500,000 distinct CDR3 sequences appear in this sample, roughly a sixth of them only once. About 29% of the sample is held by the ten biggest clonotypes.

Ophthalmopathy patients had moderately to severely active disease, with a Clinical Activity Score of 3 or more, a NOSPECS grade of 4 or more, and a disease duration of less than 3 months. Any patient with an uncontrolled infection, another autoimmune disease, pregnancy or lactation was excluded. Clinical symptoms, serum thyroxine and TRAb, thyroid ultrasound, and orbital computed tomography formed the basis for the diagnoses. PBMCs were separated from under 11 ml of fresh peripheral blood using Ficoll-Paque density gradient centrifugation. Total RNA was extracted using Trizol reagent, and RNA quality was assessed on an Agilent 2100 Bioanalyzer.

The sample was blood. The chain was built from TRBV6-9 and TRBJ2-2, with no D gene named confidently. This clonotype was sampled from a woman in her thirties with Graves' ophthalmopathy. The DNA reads TGTGCCAGCAGTTACTTTCTAGGCACCGGGGAGCTGTTTTTT. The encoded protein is CASSYFLGTGELFF.